The 24 T cell receptor beta chains given below trace back to one sample, sequenced in a study of blood T cell repertoires in COVID-19. Repertoires were generated with immunoSEQ multiplex PCR, while TCRdb's copy carries only in-frame clones and drops some. The data contain 230,000 or so clones, roughly 87% of them singletons. The sample was peripheral blood. The receptors here all came from a woman between 35 and 50 years old who had recovered from COVID-19.

The chain is built from TRBV27 and TRBJ2-6; 9 bases match TRBD1. There are 20 residues in the CDR3. The V segment lost 3 bases and the J segment 0 bases; nucleotides outside the gene matches: 12. Per the germline V gene, CDR1 is MNHEY and CDR2 is SMNVEV (reference sequence). The CDR3 here is CASSFRLPGQGISGANVLTF. In DNA form, the CDR3 reads TGTGCCAGCAGTTTCCGACTTCCGGGACAGGGAATCTCTGGGGCCAACGTCCTGACTTTC.

This chain uses TRBV5-4 with TRBJ2-3; perhaps TRBD2 as D (7 bases). Germline CDR1 is SGHNT and CDR2 is YYREEE (reference sequence). The CDR3 is 14 residues long. V gave up 7 bases and J gave up 3 bases, with 15 bases separating them. The CDR3 nucleotides read TGTGCCAGCGCGAGGGGGGGGGCTACAGATACGCAGTATTTT. This sequence encodes CASARGGATDTQYF. The variable domain in full, with the rest retrieved from reference TRBV5-4 and TRBJ2-3, is ETGVTQSPTHLIKTRGQQVTLRCSSQSGHNTVSWYQQALGQGPQFIFQYYREEENGRGNFPPRFSGLQFPNYSSELNVNALELDDSALYLCASARGGATDTQYFGPGTRLTVL.

This chain connects TRBV5-4 to TRBJ2-3, with 16 bases aligning to TRBD2. V dropped 4 bases and J dropped 0; count of bases not matched to a gene: 5. Germline CDR1 and CDR2: SGHNT and YYREEE (reference sequence). CDR3 length: 18 residues. The CDR3 region is CASSTGTSGRVSTDTQYF. The CDR3 bases are TGTGCCAGCAGCACCGGGACTAGCGGGAGGGTTAGCACAGATACGCAGTATTTT.

The chain uses TRBV2 and TRBJ1-5; D is possibly TRBD1 (6 bases). This CDR3 comprises 12 residues. V was clipped by 5 bases and J by 7 bases, with 9 bases between them. From germline, CDR1 is SNHLY and CDR2 FYNNEI. The CDR3 here is CASSWTEQPQHF. In DNA, the CDR3 is TGTGCCAGCAGTTGGACAGAACAGCCCCAGCATTTT.

This clone was counted between two and nine times. Other DNA sequences of this sample code for an identical CDR3. The rearrangement links TRBV18 to TRBJ2-3; 7 nucleotides match TRBD1. This CDR3 contains 15 residues. Germline lookup yields CDR1 KGHSH and CDR2 LQKENI. V lost 0 bases, J lost 3 bases, and 3 bases stayed unmatched. The CDR3, as DNA: TGTGCCAGCTCACCACCGACAGGGAGAACAGATACGCAGTATTTT. Translation: CASSPPTGRTDTQYF.

This clone was recorded only once. The V and J genes are TRBV19 and TRBJ2-7; D is possibly TRBD1 (6 bases). The CDR3 contains 13 residues. V was shortened by 3 bases and J by 6 bases, with 12 bases between the two germline ends. Germline loops: CDR1 LNHDA, CDR2 SQIVND (reference sequence). CDR3 sequence reads: CASSIERDTEQYV. CDR3 DNA: TGTGCCAGTAGTATCGAACGGGACACCGAGCAGTACGTC.

This chain links TRBV5-4 with TRBJ2-1; TRBD2 aligns across 8 bases. The J segment lost 7 bases and the V segment lost 3 bases, leaving 9 bases of the junction unmatched. The CDR3 runs to 15 residues. Germline V gene sequence: CDR1 SGHNT, CDR2 YYREEE (reference sequence). In DNA, the CDR3 is TGTGCCAGCAGCTCCGGGACTAGGGGGGGAAATGAGCAGTTCTTC. Encoded protein: CASSSGTRGGNEQFF.

V and J are TRBV6-5 and TRBJ1-4, with 10 bases fitting TRBD1. V lost 10 bases, J lost 8 bases, and 7 bases stayed unmatched. The CDR3 runs to 13 residues. Germline CDR1 reads MNHEY; CDR2 reads SVGAGI. The CDR3 DNA follows: TGTGCCACCGGGACAGGGGATAGGGAAAAACTGTTTTTT. Its translation is CATGTGDREKLFF.

This chain links TRBV18 with TRBJ1-6, with D maybe TRBD1 (5 bases). The V end was cut by 2 bases, the J end by 7 bases, with 6 bases between. There are 13 residues in the CDR3. CDR1 is KGHSH, CDR2 LQKENI, per germline. CDR3: CASSPGGNSPLHF. DNA for the CDR3: TGTGCCAGCTCACCAGGGGGGAATTCACCCCTCCACTTT.

The chain combines TRBV5-1 with TRBJ1-2; 10 bases agree with TRBD1. Per germline, CDR1 SGHRS and CDR2 YFSETQ. J gave up 14 bases and V 1 base, and 5 bases lay outside the gene matches. CDR3 length: 12 residues. CDR3 protein: CASSLYPGQGTF. CDR3 nucleotides: TGCGCCAGCAGCTTGTACCCGGGACAGGGGACCTTC.

The rearrangement uses TRBV7-9 and TRBJ2-4, with D perhaps matching TRBD2 (6 bases). Germline assignment: CDR1 SEHNR and CDR2 FQNEAQ (reference sequence). The ends were cut back, 2 bases at V and 2 bases at J, with 10 bases in the middle. The CDR3 runs to 15 residues. The chain's CDR3 is CASSLIADSKNIQYF. In nucleotides, the CDR3 is TGTGCCAGCAGCTTAATAGCGGACTCCAAAAACATTCAGTACTTC.

The chain carries TRBV2 and TRBJ2-1, with 7 nucleotides matching TRBD2. CDR1 is SNHLY and CDR2 is FYNNEI in the germline V gene. The ends lost 4 bases at V and 8 bases at J; junction bases unmatched: 11. The CDR3 loop spans 15 amino acids. The CDR3 DNA reads TGTGCCAGCAGTGGTCGGACTAGTACAATCGATGAGCAGTTCTTC. It codes for CASSGRTSTIDEQFF.

V and J are TRBV6-2 or TRBV6-3 and TRBJ1-2, with 7 bases identical to TRBD1. This CDR3 contains 18 residues. CDR1 is MNHEY, CDR2 SVGEGT, per germline. The trim removed 1 base at V and 6 bases at J, leaving 17 bases unmatched. CDR3 sequence: CASSYWDSRDSPGDGYTF. DNA for the CDR3: TGTGCCAGCAGTTACTGGGACTCTCGGGACAGCCCCGGGGATGGCTACACCTTC.

The chain joins TRBV13 to TRBJ2-5; D gene uncertain. The ends were cut back, 0 bases at V and 4 bases at J, with 6 bases in the middle. There are 13 residues in the CDR3. Germline V gives CDR1 PRHDT, CDR2 FYEKMQ (reference sequence). CDR3 in amino acids: CASSLGGGETQYF. The DNA of the CDR3 is TGTGCCAGCAGCTTAGGCGGTGGAGAGACCCAGTACTTC.

J is TRBJ1-1 and V is TRBV2; no clear D. Trimming took 8 bases from V and 1 from J, leaving 11 bases between them. Germline-derived CDR1 and CDR2 are SNHLY and FYNNEI. The CDR3 loop spans 13 amino acids. The CDR3 here is CASLIEGNTEAFF. In DNA, the CDR3 is TGTGCCAGCTTAATCGAGGGGAACACTGAAGCTTTCTTT.

The rearrangement links TRBV10-3 to TRBJ1-2; the D gene is possibly TRBD1 (6 bases). The CDR3 is 15 amino acids. Germline V gene sequence: CDR1 ENHRY, CDR2 SYGVKD. V lost 3 bases, J lost 0 bases, and 11 bases lay in between. CDR3 sequence: CAISERTVANYGYTF. In nucleotides, the CDR3 is TGTGCCATCAGTGAAAGGACAGTAGCTAACTATGGCTACACCTTC.

The CDR3 region has the DNA TGCGCCAGCGGAGGGACTATACAAGAGACCCAGTACTTC. Translation: CASGGTIQETQYF. This rearrangement joins TRBV5-1 to TRBJ2-5; 7 bases agree with TRBD2. The germline CDR1 and CDR2 sequences are SGHRS and YFSETQ. Trimming cost V 7 bases and J 2 bases; bases outside gene matches: 5. CDR3 length: 13 amino acids.

The chain is built from TRBV5-1 and TRBJ1-2; 12 positions agree with TRBD1. This CDR3 is 15 amino acids long. In germline, CDR1 is SGHRS, CDR2 YFSETQ. The V gene end was trimmed by 5 bases and the J gene end by 4 bases; junction bases not matched to a gene: 6. This chain's CDR3 is CASRPRDRGLYGYTF. Written as DNA, the CDR3 is TGCGCCAGCAGGCCTCGGGACAGGGGGCTCTATGGCTACACCTTC.

The rearrangement joins TRBV5-4 to TRBJ1-5, with 7 positions matching TRBD1. The J segment lost 12 bases and the V segment lost 3 bases, leaving 18 bases of the junction unmatched. The germline CDR1 and CDR2 sequences are SGHNT and YYREEE (reference sequence). This CDR3 has 16 residues. The CDR3 coding sequence is TGTGCCAGCAGCTCTACAAGGGACAGAGATACCCTGCTCCAGCATTTT. It encodes CASSSTRDRDTLLQHF.

This chain connects TRBV5-5 to TRBJ1-1; 8 bases agree with TRBD1. This CDR3 contains 12 residues. The germline V gene encodes CDR1 SGHKS and CDR2 YYEKEE (reference sequence). Germline trimming cut 2 bases from V and 9 bases from J; bases unmatched to any gene: 3. Written as DNA, the CDR3 is TGTGCCAGCAGCTTTGGACAGGGTCAAGCTTTCTTT. This encodes CASSFGQGQAFF.

This clone showed up just a few times. This chain uses TRBV7-2 with TRBJ2-5, with 7 nucleotides matching TRBD2. Germline lookup yields CDR1 SGHTA and CDR2 FQGNSA. CDR3 length: 15 amino acids. Trimming at V came to 5 bases and at J to 0 bases, leaving 6 bases not matched to a gene. The CDR3 sequence is CASSRNSGYQETQYF. CDR3 bases: TGTGCCAGCAGCCGTAATAGCGGGTACCAAGAGACCCAGTACTTC. The variable domain in full, completed from reference TRBV7-2 and TRBJ2-5, reads GAGVSQSPSNKVTEKGKDVELRCDPISGHTALYWYRQSLGQGLEFLIYFQGNSAPDKSGLPSDRFSAERTGGSVSTLTIQRTQQEDSAVYLCASSRNSGYQETQYFGPGTRLLVL.

V gene TRBV27 combines with J gene TRBJ1-1, with D maybe TRBD1 (6 bases). This CDR3 has 15 amino acids. Germline CDR1 MNHEY, CDR2 SMNVEV (reference sequence). Deletions cut 6 bases from V and 4 bases from J, with 18 bases between. CDR3 in amino acids: CASRPGGRGATEAFF. DNA for the CDR3: TGTGCCAGCAGGCCTGGGGGGAGGGGGGCCACTGAAGCTTTCTTT.

The CDR3 is CSGRTSGGATDTQYF. The CDR3 nucleotides read TGCAGCGGCCGGACTAGCGGGGGGGCAACAGATACGCAGTATTTT. This sequence joins TRBV29-1 and TRBJ2-3; 15 bases map to TRBD2. CDR3 length: 15 residues. CDR1 is SQVTM and CDR2 is ANQGSEA in the germline V gene. V lost 7 bases to trimming and J lost 3 bases; unmatched junction nucleotides: 5.

The rearrangement links TRBV6-5 to TRBJ2-1; D might be TRBD1 (5 bases). Germline V CDR1 and CDR2: MNHEY, SVGAGI. The V gene lost 6 bases and the J gene lost 8 bases, with 17 bases spanning the gap. The CDR3 length is 14 residues. As DNA, the CDR3 is TGTGCCAGCAGCTATAACCTAGGGGTCGATGAGCAGTTCTTC. This encodes CASSYNLGVDEQFF.